This T cell receptor beta chain stems from a study of T cells in Graves' hyperthyroidism and ophthalmopathy. Across the whole study: At initial diagnosis, before any treatment had begun, peripheral blood was obtained.

Study-level findings and limits: Patients with ophthalmopathy were separated from those with stable hyperthyroidism by a 13 V-J model.

In its sample, this clonotype was seen many times. Its matching antigen is unknown. Disease lasting under 3 months, a NOSPECS grade of at least 4, and a Clinical Activity Score of at least 3 were features of the ophthalmopathy patients. Diagnoses rested on clinical symptoms, serum thyroxine and TRAb, thyroid ultrasound and orbital computed tomography. CDR3 length: 15 residues. The V gene's germline CDR1 is DFQATT and CDR2 SNEGSKA (reference sequence). J gave up 3 bases and V 7 bases, and 11 bases lay outside the gene matches. RNA transcripts gave rise to amplified TCR beta CDR3 regions. First-round RT-PCR targeting the TCR CDR3 was performed with the HTBI primer set. TCRdb re-derived calls from the multiplex PCR reads in MiXCR, one entry per CDR3 protein. This sample has fewer than 450,000 distinct CDR3 sequences, with about 14% found just once.

The sequenced material came from blood. This clonotype was obtained from a man aged 50 to 60 with Graves' ophthalmopathy. V usage is TRBV20-1 and J usage is TRBJ2-3; 9 bases line up with TRBD2. The CDR3 reads CSGEAGGPGTDTQYF. The CDR3 coding sequence is TGCAGTGGCGAGGCGGGAGGGCCGGGTACAGATACGCAGTATTTT.